The 7 T cell receptor beta chains reported below all come from one sample, sequenced in a study of cytomegalovirus exposure and HLA in healthy donors (dated by TCRdb to between 2016 and 2019). The library relied on the immunoSEQ multiplex PCR assay. For the multiplex PCR, a mixture combining 60 forward primers for TCR Vbeta segments and 13 reverse primers for TCR Jbeta segments was used. The source is immuneACCESS, and TCRdb retained only in-frame sequences with V and J called. Part of the clones is not carried over; for the studies checked, unresolved V genes explain less than half of this, and the remainder is unexplained. The sample data list some 130,000 clones, and more than 70% of these were observed just once. Over 3% of the sample goes to the ten largest clones. The sequencing input was PBMCs. The receptors here all came from a man between 40 and 49 years old in good health and CMV-seronegative.

This clone was seen once. The genes are TRBV4-1 and TRBJ2-1, with 10 nucleotides matching TRBD2. Germline trimming cut 4 bases from V and 7 bases from J; bases unmatched to any gene: 7. Germline values: CDR1 MGHRA, CDR2 YSYEKL. The CDR3 is 15 residues long. CDR3 loop: CASSRLAGVTNEQFF. The CDR3 DNA reads as TGCGCCAGCAGCCGGCTAGCGGGGGTGACGAATGAGCAGTTCTTC.

The genes are TRBV2 and TRBJ1-5, with TRBD1 as a possible D gene (6 bases). Germline CDR1 is SNHLY and CDR2 is FYNNEI. The CDR3 totals 14 residues. V was pared by 4 bases and J by 13 bases, with 20 bases between. The CDR3 region has the DNA TGTGCCAGCAGTGGTTTGAGCCCGCGGGGGCCACAGCATTTT. It translates to CASSGLSPRGPQHF.

The V call is TRBV7-9, the J call TRBJ2-3; no reliable D call. This CDR3 spans 14 amino acids. Trimming stripped 2 bases from V and 0 bases from J, with 6 bases between. In germline, CDR1 is SEHNR, CDR2 FQNEAQ (reference sequence). The CDR3 is CASSLLSSTDTQYF. The DNA for the CDR3 is TGTGCCAGCAGCTTATTGTCTAGCACAGATACGCAGTATTTT.

J is TRBJ2-5 and V is TRBV5-6, with 10 bases fitting TRBD2. The CDR3 loop spans 15 amino acids. Trimming cost V 0 bases and J 4 bases; bases outside gene matches: 3. Germline CDR1 reads SGHDT; CDR2 reads YYEEEE. The chain's CDR3 is CASSLALAGGETQYF. DNA for the CDR3: TGTGCCAGCAGCTTGGCCTTAGCGGGGGGAGAGACCCAGTACTTC.

The V call is TRBV27, the J call TRBJ2-5; 10 bases agree with TRBD2. The CDR3 is 16 amino acids. CDR1 is MNHEY and CDR2 is SMNVEV in the germline V gene (reference sequence). J was trimmed by 4 bases and V by 3 bases; bases with no gene match: 8. CDR3 amino acids: CASSFLAGVDTETQYF. The CDR3 DNA sequence: TGTGCCAGCAGTTTTCTAGCGGGGGTCGATACAGAGACCCAGTACTTC.

The chain uses TRBV7-2 and TRBJ2-7, with 8 positions matching TRBD1. The CDR3 extends over 15 amino acids. Per germline, CDR1 SGHTA and CDR2 FQGNSA. V gave up 1 base and J gave up 4 bases; unmatched junction bases: 6. CDR3 in DNA: TGTGCCAGCAGCTTAGGCAGGGGGCGCGGATACGAGCAGTACTTC. It encodes CASSLGRGRGYEQYF.

This clone was observed a handful of times. This chain links TRBV21-1 with TRBJ1-2; the DNA was not compared with TRBD1, the D call given in the table. TRBV21-1 is designated a pseudogene. CDR3 size: 12 residues. The CDR3 nucleotides are TGTGCCAGCAGCAAAGCATCATGGCGCTACACCTTC. It yields the protein CASSKASWRYTF.